This entry features one T cell receptor (beta chain) sequence. This CDR3 contains 13 residues. The V and J ends lost 0 bases and 2 bases respectively, with 4 bases between them. Looked up from germline, CDR1 is SGHRS and CDR2 is YFSETQ. This entry comes from a study of blood T cell repertoires in COVID-19. Study details: T cells, B-cell-depleted T cells, or PBMCs supplied cDNA or gDNA.

Authors' data handling: The authors estimated nucleated cell counts from reference gene primer amplification. The assay was immunoSEQ multiplex PCR, and TCRdb's table has in-frame clones only and misses some. For V, J and clone size, that table is used; D and trimming come from the DNA. The data contain over 120,000 clones, over 75% of them seen just once; the ten biggest clones take up 44%. Sample: peripheral blood. This sequence joins TRBV5-1 and TRBJ2-3; D uncertain. This TCR came from a human donor in a cohort sampled during active COVID-19. The CDR3 coding sequence is TGCGCCAGCAGCTTGGGTCTCACAGATACGCAGTATTTT. Residues: CASSLGLTDTQYF.